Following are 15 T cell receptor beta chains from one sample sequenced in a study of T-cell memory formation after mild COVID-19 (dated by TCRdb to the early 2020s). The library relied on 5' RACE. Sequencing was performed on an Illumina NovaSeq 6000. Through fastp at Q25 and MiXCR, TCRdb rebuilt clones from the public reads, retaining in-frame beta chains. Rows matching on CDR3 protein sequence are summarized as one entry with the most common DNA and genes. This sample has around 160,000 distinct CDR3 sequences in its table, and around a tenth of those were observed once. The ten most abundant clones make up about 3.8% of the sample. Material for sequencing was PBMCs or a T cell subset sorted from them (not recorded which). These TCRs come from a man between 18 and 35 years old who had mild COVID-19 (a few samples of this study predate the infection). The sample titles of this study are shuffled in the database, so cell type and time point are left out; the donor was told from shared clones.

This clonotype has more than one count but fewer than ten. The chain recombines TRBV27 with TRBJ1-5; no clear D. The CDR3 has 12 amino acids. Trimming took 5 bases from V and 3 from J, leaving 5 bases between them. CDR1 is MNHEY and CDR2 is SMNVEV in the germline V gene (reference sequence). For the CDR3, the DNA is TGTGCCAGCAGTACGACCAATCAGCCCCAGCATTTT. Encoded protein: CASSTTNQPQHF.

The DNA of the CDR3 is TGTGCCTGGAGTCTCATCCATGTGACCCCCGGCGAGCAGTACTTC. It codes for CAWSLIHVTPGEQYF. V is TRBV30 and J is TRBJ2-7; no clear D gene. CDR1 GTSNPN and CDR2 SVGIG come from the germline V gene (reference sequence). The CDR3 is 15 amino acids. With 2 bases removed from V and 6 bases from J, the gap between germline ends came to 20 bases.

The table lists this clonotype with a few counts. CDR3 sequence reads: CASTAGQGIVNEQFF. The CDR3 bases are TGTGCCAGCACCGCGGGACAGGGCATAGTCAATGAGCAGTTCTTC. This chain links TRBV11-3 with TRBJ2-1, with 9 bases that match TRBD1. Germline V CDR1 and CDR2: SGHNT, YENEEA. This CDR3 has 15 residues. Unmatched junction bases numbered 10, after V lost 7 bases and J lost 6 bases.

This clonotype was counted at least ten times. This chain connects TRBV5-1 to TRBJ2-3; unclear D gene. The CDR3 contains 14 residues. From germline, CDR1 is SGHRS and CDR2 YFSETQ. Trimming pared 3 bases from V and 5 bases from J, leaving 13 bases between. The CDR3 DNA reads TGCGCCAGCAGCTCAGGCAACCGAGGAGATACGCAGTATTTT. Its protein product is CASSSGNRGDTQYF.

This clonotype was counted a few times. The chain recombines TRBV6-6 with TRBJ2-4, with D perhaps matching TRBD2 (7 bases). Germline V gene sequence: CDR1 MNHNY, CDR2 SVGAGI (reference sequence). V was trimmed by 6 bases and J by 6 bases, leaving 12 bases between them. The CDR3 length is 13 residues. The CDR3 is CASSRGGANIQYF. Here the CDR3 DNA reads TGTGCCAGCAGCCGCGGGGGCGCAAACATTCAGTACTTC.

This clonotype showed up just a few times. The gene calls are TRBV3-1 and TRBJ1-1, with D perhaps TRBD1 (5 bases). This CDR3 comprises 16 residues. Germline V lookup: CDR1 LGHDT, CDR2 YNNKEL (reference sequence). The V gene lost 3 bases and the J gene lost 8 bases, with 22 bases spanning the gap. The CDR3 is CASSQSSGGRRGEAFF. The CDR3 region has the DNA TGTGCCAGCAGCCAGTCATCTGGAGGGAGGAGGGGAGAAGCTTTCTTT.

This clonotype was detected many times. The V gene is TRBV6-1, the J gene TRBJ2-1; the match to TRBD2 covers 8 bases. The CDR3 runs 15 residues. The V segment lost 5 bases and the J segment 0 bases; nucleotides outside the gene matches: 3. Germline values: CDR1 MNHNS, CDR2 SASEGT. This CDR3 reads CASSQSGSSYNEQFF. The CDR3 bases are TGTGCCAGCAGTCAGAGCGGGAGCTCCTACAATGAGCAGTTCTTC.

CDR3 DNA: TGTGCCAGCAGTGCCCGGGACAGGGGGAGAAACACCATATATTTT. Its protein is CASSARDRGRNTIYF. This chain joins TRBV12-3 or TRBV12-4 and TRBJ1-3; 11 nucleotides line up with TRBD1. With 5 bases clipped from V and 5 bases from J, the junction kept 5 bases outside the gene matches. This CDR3 has 15 residues.

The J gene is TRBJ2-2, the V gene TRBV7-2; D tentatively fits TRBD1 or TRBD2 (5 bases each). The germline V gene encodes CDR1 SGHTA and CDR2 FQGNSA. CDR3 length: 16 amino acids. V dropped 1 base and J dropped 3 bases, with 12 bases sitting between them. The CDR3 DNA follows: TGTGCCAGCAGCTTAGTTGGGGGATGGGACACCGGGGAGCTGTTTTTT. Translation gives CASSLVGGWDTGELFF.

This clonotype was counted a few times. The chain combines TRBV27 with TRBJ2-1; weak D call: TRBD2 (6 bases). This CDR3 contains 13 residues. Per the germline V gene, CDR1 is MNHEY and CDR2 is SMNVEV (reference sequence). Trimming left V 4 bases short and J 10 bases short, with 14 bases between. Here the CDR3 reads CASSSAGLGEQFF. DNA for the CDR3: TGTGCCAGCAGTTCAGCGGGCCTCGGGGAGCAGTTCTTC.

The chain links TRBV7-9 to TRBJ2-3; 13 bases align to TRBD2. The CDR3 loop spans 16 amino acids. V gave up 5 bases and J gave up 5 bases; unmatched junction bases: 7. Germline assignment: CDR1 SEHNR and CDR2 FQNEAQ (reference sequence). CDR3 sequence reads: CASSITSGGAQDTQYF. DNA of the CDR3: TGTGCCAGCAGCATTACTAGCGGGGGGGCCCAAGATACGCAGTATTTT.

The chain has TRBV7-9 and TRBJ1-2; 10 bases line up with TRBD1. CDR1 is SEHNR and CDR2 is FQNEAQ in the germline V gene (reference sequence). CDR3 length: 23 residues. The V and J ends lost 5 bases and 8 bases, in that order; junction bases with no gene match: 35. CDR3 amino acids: CASSPGQGRFGQGDRGALGGYTF. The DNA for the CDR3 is TGTGCCAGCAGCCCTGGACAGGGGCGCTTTGGGCAGGGGGACAGGGGCGCTTTGGGCGGCTACACCTTC.

CDR3 bases: TGCGCCAGCAGCCAATTGGGGGACAGGACGGACGGAGTAGCCAAAAACATTCAGTACTTC. Translating it yields CASSQLGDRTDGVAKNIQYF. This sequence joins TRBV4-1 and TRBJ2-4; 8 positions match TRBD1. CDR1 is MGHRA, CDR2 YSYEKL, per germline. There are 20 residues in the CDR3. With V trimmed by 2 bases and J by 0 bases, 15 bases remained unmatched.

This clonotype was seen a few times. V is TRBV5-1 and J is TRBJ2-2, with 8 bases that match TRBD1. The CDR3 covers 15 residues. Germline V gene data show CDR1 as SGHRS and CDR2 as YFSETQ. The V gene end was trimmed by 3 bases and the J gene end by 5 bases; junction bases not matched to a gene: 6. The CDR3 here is CASSSRQGQTGELFF. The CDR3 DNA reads TGCGCCAGCAGCTCGCGACAGGGGCAGACCGGGGAGCTGTTTTTT.

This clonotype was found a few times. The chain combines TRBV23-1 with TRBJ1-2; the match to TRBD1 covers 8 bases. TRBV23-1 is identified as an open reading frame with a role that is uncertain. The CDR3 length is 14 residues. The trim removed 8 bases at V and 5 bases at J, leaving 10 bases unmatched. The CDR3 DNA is TGCGCCAGCGGGTCGCCGGGACAGGCTTATGGCTACACCTTC. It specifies CASGSPGQAYGYTF.